This T cell receptor beta chain was sequenced for a study of T cells in Graves' hyperthyroidism and ophthalmopathy. Amplification targeted TCR beta CDR3 regions from RNA transcripts. With the HTBI primer set, the TCR CDR3 went through a first round of RT-PCR. MiXCR, applied by TCRdb to the multiplex PCR reads, yields one record per CDR3 protein. The sample contains hundreds of thousands of distinct CDR3 sequences, just under 45% of which appear only once. V was shortened by 6 bases and J by 0 bases, with 15 bases between the two germline ends. Germline V gene sequence: CDR1 MNHNS, CDR2 SASEGT. This CDR3 region has 17 residues.

The receptor's source is an adult man with Graves' disease, either hyperthyroidism or ophthalmopathy (not recorded which). The sample consisted of peripheral blood or thyroid tissue (not recorded which). The V call is TRBV6-1, the J call TRBJ2-6; the D is unclear. For the CDR3, the DNA is TGTGCCAGCAGCGGGCAGGAAGCGTACTCTGGGGCCAACGTCCTGACTTTC. It codes for CASSGQEAYSGANVLTF.